The 3 T cell receptor beta chains below were found in one sample sequenced in a study of CD8 T cells in ankylosing spondylitis. TCRdb reanalysed the 5' RACE reads using MiXCR and keeps one entry per CDR3 protein. The sample yields a few hundred thousand distinct CDR3 sequences, 15% to 20% seen once. Sequenced input: blood, either unsorted or a sorted T cell fraction (not recorded which). The receptors originated from a male donor with ankylosing spondylitis or in good health (not recorded which).

This clonotype showed up just once. The chain combines TRBV7-9 with TRBJ2-3; a possible D gene is TRBD1 (6 bases). V was cut by 7 bases and J by 4 bases, with 15 bases left in between. Germline V lookup: CDR1 SEHNR, CDR2 FQNEAQ (reference sequence). The CDR3 loop spans 14 amino acids. The chain's CDR3 is CASTRDTDPDTQYF. CDR3 nucleotides: TGTGCCAGCACCCGGGACACGGACCCAGATACGCAGTATTTT.

The chain has TRBV7-9 and TRBJ2-1, with 12 bases lining up with TRBD2. There are 16 residues in the CDR3. Germline V lookup: CDR1 SEHNR, CDR2 FQNEAQ (reference sequence). J was trimmed by 3 bases and V by 5 bases; bases with no gene match: 5. The CDR3 coding sequence is TGTGCCAGCAGCCCCCTGGGACTAGCGGGCTACAATGAGCAGTTCTTC. This codes for CASSPLGLAGYNEQFF.

This clonotype appeared many times. The V and J genes are TRBV12-3 or TRBV12-4 and TRBJ1-1; unclear D gene. The CDR3 has 14 amino acids. The germline V and J ends were trimmed by 3 bases and 0 bases, with 8 bases remaining between them. The CDR3 sequence is CASSLSLMNTEAFF. The CDR3 DNA sequence: TGTGCCAGCAGTTTGTCGCTTATGAACACTGAAGCTTTCTTT.